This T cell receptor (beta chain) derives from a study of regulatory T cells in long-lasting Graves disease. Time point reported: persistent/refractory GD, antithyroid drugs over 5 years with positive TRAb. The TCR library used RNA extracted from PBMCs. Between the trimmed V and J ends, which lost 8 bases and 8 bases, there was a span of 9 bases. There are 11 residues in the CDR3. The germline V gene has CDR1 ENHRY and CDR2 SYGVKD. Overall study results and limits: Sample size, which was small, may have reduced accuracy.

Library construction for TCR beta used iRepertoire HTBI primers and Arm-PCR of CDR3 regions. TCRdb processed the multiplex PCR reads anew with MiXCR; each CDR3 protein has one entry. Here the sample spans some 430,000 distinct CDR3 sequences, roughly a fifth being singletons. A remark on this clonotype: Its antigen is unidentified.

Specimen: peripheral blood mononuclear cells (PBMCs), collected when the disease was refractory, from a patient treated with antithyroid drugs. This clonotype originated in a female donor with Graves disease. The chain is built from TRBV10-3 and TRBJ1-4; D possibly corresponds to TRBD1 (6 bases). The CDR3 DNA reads TGTGCCATCGGGGGCGAGGAAAAACTGTTTTTT. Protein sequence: CAIGGEEKLFF.